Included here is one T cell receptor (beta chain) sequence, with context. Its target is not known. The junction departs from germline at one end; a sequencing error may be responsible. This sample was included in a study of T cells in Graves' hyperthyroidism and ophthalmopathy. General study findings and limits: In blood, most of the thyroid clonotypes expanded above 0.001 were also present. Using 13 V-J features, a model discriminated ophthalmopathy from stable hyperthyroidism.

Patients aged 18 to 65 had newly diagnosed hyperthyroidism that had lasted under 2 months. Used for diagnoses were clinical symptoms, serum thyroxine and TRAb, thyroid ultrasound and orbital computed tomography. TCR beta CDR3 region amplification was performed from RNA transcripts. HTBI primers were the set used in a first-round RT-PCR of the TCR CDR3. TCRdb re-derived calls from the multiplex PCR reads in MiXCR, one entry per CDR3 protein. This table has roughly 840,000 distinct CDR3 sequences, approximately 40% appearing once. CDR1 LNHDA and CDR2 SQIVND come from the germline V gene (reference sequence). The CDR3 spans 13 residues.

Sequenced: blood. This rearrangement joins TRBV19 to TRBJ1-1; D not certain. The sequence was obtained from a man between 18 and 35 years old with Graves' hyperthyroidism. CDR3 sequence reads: CASSINRNTEASF. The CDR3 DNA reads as TGTGCCAGTAGTATCAATAGGAACACTGAAGCTTCCTTT.